The 8 T cell receptor beta chains in this list originate from one sample, sequenced in a study of technical replicates of blood from a handful of donors. Measured with immunoSEQ multiplex PCR; TCRdb has only the in-frame clones, and not every one. The sample lists 65,000 to 95,000 clones; 95% to 98% were seen once. The sample consisted of T cells isolated from PBMCs. Source of these receptors: a human donor in good health.

The chain couples TRBV6-5 to TRBJ2-7; 7 nucleotides align to TRBD1. V gave up 6 bases and J gave up 6 bases; unmatched junction bases: 11. The CDR3 runs 14 residues. In germline, CDR1 is MNHEY, CDR2 SVGAGI. The CDR3 sequence is CASSPTGVRGEQYF. The CDR3 DNA reads TGTGCCAGCAGCCCAACAGGGGTTCGCGGCGAGCAGTACTTC.

V is TRBV2 and J is TRBJ2-3, with 7 positions matching TRBD1. With V trimmed by 1 base and J by 1 base, 8 bases remained unmatched. CDR3 size: 17 residues. Per germline, CDR1 SNHLY and CDR2 FYNNEI. The CDR3: CASSEGGQSMGTDTQYF. The CDR3 DNA sequence: TGTGCCAGCAGTGAAGGGGGACAGTCGATGGGCACAGATACGCAGTATTTT.

A word on this clone: The germline gene is not matched at one end of the junction; a read error may be the cause. The rearrangement links TRBV9 to TRBJ1-4; D is unresolved. Per the germline V gene, CDR1 is SGDLS and CDR2 is YYNGEE. There are 15 residues in the CDR3. The DNA for the CDR3 is TGTGCCAGCACCCCCCCCTGGTGTTCGGGTTGGGTTCCTGTTTTT. Amino acids: CASTPPWCSGWVPVF.

V usage is TRBV11-3 and J usage is TRBJ2-1; TRBD2 aligns across 8 bases. Germline values: CDR1 SGHNT, CDR2 YENEEA. The CDR3 totals 15 residues. Losses at the gene ends were 3 bases for V and 9 bases for J; bases not matched to a gene: 10. CDR3 protein: CASSFLSGARFEQFF. The CDR3 nucleotides are TGTGCCAGCAGCTTCCTTAGCGGGGCGAGGTTTGAGCAGTTCTTC.

The V call is TRBV6-5, the J call TRBJ2-1, with D perhaps matching TRBD2 (5 bases). Germline V CDR1 and CDR2: MNHEY, SVGAGI. The CDR3 runs 13 residues. V lost 8 bases, J lost 0 bases, and 8 bases lay in between. CDR3 nucleotide sequence: TGTGCCAGCGGACTGGGCTCCTACAATGAGCAGTTCTTC. This sequence encodes CASGLGSYNEQFF.

This sequence joins TRBV6-5 and TRBJ2-3; 8 bases fit TRBD2. V was pared by 6 bases and J by 2 bases, with 7 bases of the junction left unmatched. CDR3 length equals 15 residues. Germline V gene data show CDR1 as MNHEY and CDR2 as SVGAGI. The CDR3 here is CASSPGGPPTDTQYF. CDR3 nucleotide sequence: TGTGCCAGCAGCCCGGGGGGGCCCCCCACAGATACGCAGTATTTT.

The V and J genes are TRBV27 and TRBJ2-3; 7 nucleotides agree with TRBD2. The CDR3 is 19 amino acids. The germline CDR1 and CDR2 sequences are MNHEY and SMNVEV (reference sequence). The V gene end was trimmed by 6 bases and the J gene end by 3 bases; junction bases not matched to a gene: 21. The CDR3 reads CASSRLAFLAGDRTDTQYF. As DNA, the CDR3 is TGTGCCAGCAGCCGTCTTGCGTTTCTGGCGGGAGATAGGACAGATACGCAGTATTTT.

The V and J genes are TRBV28 and TRBJ2-7; tentatively, D is TRBD2 (5 bases). Trimming took 1 base from V and 1 from J, leaving 14 bases between them. The germline CDR1 and CDR2 sequences are MDHEN and SYDVKM. The CDR3 runs 16 residues. CDR3 sequence (DNA): TGTGCCAGCAGTTTATTATCTAGCCCCAATTCCTACGAGCAGTACTTC. Its protein product is CASSLLSSPNSYEQYF.